This TCR beta chain derives from a study of beta chain features in type 1 diabetes. Study information: The patient and healthy donor groups were comparable for age, gender and cell yields.

The CDR3 covers 14 residues. Looked up from germline, CDR1 is MGHDK and CDR2 is SYGVNS. Trimming cost V 3 bases and J 3 bases, with 9 bases left between them. TCRB transcripts that were expressed got sequenced, as all of the isolated RNA had been reverse transcribed. Mean read depth for naive, central memory and regulatory T cell samples was approximately 3.57 million reads. Profiled with immunoSEQ multiplex PCR; TCRdb holds only in-frame clones, not every one. The sample lists over 150,000 clones, under 9.5% seen once, with under 0.55% in the top ten. To note about this clone: Its antigen is undetermined.

Regarding the study as a whole: The similarity of naive, central memory and Treg TCRB repertoires appeared greater among patients than among healthy donors. People with Type 1 diabetes carried modestly yet significantly shorter TCRB CDR3s in all four CD4+ subsets.

The J gene is TRBJ2-1, the V gene TRBV25-1; tentatively, D is TRBD1 (6 bases). The receptor's source is a man aged 18 to 29 with type 1 diabetes. Specimen: central memory CD4+ T cells from blood. Here the CDR3 reads CASSDQGSYNEQFF. CDR3 bases: TGTGCCAGCAGTGATCAGGGGAGCTACAATGAGCAGTTCTTC.